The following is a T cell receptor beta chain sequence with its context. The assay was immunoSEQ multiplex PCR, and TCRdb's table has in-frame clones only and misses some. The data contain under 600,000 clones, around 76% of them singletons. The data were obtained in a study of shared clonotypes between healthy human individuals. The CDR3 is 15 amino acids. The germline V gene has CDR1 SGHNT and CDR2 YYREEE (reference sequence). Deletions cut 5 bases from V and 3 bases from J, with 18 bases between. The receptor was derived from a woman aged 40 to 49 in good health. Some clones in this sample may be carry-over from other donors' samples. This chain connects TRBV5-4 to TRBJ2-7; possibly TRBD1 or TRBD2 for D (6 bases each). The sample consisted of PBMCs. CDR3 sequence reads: CASSHTQGGSYEQYF. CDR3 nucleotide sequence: TGTGCCAGCAGTCATACACAGGGAGGAAGCTACGAGCAGTACTTC.